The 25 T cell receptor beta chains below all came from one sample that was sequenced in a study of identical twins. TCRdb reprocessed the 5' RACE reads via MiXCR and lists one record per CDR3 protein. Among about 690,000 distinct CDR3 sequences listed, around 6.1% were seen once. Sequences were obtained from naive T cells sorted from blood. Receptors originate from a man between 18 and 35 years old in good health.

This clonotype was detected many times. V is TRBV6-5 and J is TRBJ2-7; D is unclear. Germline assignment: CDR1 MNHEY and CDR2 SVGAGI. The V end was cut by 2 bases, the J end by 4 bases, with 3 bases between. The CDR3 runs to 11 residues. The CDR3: CASSYMYEQYF. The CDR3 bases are TGTGCCAGCAGTTACATGTACGAGCAGTACTTC.

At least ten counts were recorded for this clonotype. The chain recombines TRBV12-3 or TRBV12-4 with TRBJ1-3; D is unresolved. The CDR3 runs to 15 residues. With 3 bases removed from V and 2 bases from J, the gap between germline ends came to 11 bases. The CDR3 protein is CASSLGDLPGNTIYF. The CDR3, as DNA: TGTGCCAGCAGTTTGGGTGACCTCCCTGGAAACACCATATATTTT.

CDR3 DNA sequence: TGTGCCAGCAGCCCCGCACAGGGGGCTGTGAGTTTGGGCACAGATACGCAGTATTTT. Translation gives CASSPAQGAVSLGTDTQYF. The V gene is TRBV11-1, the J gene TRBJ2-3; 9 nucleotides agree with TRBD1. CDR3 length: 19 amino acids. J was trimmed by 1 base and V by 5 bases; bases with no gene match: 16. From germline, CDR1 is SGHAT and CDR2 FQDESV (reference sequence).

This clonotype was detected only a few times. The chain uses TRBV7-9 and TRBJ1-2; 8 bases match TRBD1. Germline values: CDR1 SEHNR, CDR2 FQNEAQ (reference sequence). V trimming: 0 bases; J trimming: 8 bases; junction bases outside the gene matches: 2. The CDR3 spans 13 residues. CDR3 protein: CASSLATGDGYTF. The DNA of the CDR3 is TGTGCCAGCAGCTTAGCGACAGGGGACGGCTACACCTTC. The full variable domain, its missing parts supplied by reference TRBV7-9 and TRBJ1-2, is DTGVSQNPRHKITKRGQNVTFRCDPISEHNRLYWYRQTLGQGPEFLTYFQNEAQLEKSRLLSDRFSAERPKGSFSTLEIQRTEQGDSAMYLCASSLATGDGYTFGSGTRLTVV.

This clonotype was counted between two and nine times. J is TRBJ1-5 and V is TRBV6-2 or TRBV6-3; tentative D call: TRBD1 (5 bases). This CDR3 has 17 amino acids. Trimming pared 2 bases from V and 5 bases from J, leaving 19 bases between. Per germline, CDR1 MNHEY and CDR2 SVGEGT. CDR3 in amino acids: CASSYTFGRDVYQPQHF. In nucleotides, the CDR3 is TGTGCCAGCAGTTACACATTTGGCAGGGATGTCTATCAGCCCCAGCATTTT.

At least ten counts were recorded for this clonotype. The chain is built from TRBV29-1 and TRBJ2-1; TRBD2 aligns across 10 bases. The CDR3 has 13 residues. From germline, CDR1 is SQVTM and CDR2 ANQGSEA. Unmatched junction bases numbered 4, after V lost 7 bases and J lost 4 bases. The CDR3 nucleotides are TGCAGCGGTAGACTAGCGGGTTACAATGAGCAGTTCTTC. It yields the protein CSGRLAGYNEQFF.

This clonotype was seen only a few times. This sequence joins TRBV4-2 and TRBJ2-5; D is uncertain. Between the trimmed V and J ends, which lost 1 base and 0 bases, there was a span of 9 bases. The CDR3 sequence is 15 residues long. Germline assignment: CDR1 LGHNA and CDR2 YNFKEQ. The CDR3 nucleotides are TGTGCCAGCAGCCAAGCTTGGCAGAACCAAGAGACCCAGTACTTC. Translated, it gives CASSQAWQNQETQYF.

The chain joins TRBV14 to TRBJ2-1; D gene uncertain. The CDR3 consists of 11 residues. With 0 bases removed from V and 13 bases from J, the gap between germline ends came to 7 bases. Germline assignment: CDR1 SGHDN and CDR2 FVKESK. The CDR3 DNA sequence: TGTGCCAGCAGCCAAGATTGGGCCCAGTTCTTC. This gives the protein CASSQDWAQFF.

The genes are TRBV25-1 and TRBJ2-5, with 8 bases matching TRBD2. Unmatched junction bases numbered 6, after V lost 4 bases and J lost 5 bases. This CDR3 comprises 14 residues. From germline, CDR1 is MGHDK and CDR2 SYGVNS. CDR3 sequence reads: CASSGERGWETQYF. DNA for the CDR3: TGTGCCAGCAGTGGCGAGCGGGGGTGGGAGACCCAGTACTTC.

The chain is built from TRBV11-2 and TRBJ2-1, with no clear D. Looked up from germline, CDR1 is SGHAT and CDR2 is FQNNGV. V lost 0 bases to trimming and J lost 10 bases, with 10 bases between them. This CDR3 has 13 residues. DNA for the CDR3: TGTGCCAGCAGCTTAGATCTCTCTGCAGAGCAGTTCTTC. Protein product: CASSLDLSAEQFF. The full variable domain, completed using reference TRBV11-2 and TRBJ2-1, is EAGVAQSPRYKIIEKRQSVAFWCNPISGHATLYWYQQILGQGPKLLIQFQNNGVVDDSQLPKDRFSAERLKGVDSTLKIQPAKLEDSAVYLCASSLDLSAEQFFGPGTRLTVL.

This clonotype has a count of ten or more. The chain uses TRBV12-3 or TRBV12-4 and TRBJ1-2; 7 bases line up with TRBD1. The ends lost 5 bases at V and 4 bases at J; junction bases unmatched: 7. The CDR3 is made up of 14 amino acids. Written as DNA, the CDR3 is TGTGCCAGCAGTACCAAGACAGGGAGCTATGGCTACACCTTC. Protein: CASSTKTGSYGYTF.

The CDR3, as DNA: TGTGCCAGCAGCGTAATGGGAAACACCATATATTTT. It encodes CASSVMGNTIYF. V is TRBV9 and J is TRBJ1-3; D gene uncertain. V was clipped by 1 base and J by 4 bases, with 3 bases between them. Germline V gene sequence: CDR1 SGDLS, CDR2 YYNGEE. The CDR3 extends over 12 amino acids.

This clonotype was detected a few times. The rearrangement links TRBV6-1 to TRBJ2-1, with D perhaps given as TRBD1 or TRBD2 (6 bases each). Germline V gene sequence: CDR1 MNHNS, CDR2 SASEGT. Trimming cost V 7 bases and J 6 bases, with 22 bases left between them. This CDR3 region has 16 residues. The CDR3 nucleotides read TGTGCCAGCACTCTAGGAGGGGCGGCCAGGGGCAATGAGCAGTTCTTC. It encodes CASTLGGAARGNEQFF.

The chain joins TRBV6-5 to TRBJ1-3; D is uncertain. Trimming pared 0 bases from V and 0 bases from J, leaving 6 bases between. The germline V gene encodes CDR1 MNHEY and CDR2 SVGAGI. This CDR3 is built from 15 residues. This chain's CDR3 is CASSYSQLSGNTIYF. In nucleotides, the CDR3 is TGTGCCAGCAGTTACTCACAGCTCTCTGGAAACACCATATATTTT.

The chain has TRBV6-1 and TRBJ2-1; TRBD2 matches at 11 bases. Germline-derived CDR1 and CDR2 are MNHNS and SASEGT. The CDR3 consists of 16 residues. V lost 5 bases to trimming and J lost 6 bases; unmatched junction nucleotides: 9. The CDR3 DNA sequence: TGTGCCAGCAGTCGACATTCCGGGACTAGCGGCAATGAGCAGTTCTTC. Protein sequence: CASSRHSGTSGNEQFF.

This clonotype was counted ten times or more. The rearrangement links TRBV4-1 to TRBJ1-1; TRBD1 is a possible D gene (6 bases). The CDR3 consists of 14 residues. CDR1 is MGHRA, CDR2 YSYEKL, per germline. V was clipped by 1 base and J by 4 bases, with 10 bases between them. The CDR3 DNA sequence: TGCGCCAGCAGCCAAGCCAGGGGTGTCACTGAAGCTTTCTTT. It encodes CASSQARGVTEAFF.

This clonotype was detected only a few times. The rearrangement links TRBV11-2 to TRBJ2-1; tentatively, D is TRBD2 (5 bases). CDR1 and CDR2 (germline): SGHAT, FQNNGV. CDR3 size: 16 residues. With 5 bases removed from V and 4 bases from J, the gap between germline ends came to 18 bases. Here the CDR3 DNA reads TGTGCCAGCAGCCACCCCCCCAGCGGCCCTTACAATGAGCAGTTCTTC. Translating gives CASSHPPSGPYNEQFF.

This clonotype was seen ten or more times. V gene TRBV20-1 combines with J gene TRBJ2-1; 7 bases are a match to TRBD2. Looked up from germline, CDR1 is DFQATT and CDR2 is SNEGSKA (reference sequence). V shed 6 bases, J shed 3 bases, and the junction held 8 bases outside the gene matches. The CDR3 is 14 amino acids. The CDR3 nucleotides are TGCAGTGCCACTTTGGCGGGAGACTACAATGAGCAGTTCTTC. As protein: CSATLAGDYNEQFF.

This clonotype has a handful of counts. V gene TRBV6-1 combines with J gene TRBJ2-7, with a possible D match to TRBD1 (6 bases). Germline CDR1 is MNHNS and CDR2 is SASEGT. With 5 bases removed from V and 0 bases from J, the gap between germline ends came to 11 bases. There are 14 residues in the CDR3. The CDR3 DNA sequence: TGTGCCAGCAGTCCGCAGGGGATCTCCTACGAGCAGTACTTC. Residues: CASSPQGISYEQYF.

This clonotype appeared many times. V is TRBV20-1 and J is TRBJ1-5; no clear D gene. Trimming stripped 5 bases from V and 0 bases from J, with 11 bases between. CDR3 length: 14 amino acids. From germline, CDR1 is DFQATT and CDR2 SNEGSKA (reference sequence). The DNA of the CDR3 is TGCAGTGCTTTGGGCCTTAATAGCAATCAGCCCCAGCATTTT. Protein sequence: CSALGLNSNQPQHF.

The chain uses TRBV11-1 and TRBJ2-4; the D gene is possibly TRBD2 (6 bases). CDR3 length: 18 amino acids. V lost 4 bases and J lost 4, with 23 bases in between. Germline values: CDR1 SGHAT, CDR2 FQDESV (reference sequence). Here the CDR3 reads CASSSSGGTQRFKNIQYF. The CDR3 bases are TGTGCCAGCAGCTCATCTGGGGGGACCCAGAGGTTTAAAAACATTCAGTACTTC.

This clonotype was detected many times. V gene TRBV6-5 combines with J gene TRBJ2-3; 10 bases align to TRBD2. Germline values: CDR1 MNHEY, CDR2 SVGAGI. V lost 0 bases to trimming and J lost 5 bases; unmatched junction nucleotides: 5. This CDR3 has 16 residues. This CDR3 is CASSYSPSGSIDTQYF. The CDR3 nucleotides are TGTGCCAGCAGTTACTCCCCTAGCGGGAGTATAGATACGCAGTATTTT.

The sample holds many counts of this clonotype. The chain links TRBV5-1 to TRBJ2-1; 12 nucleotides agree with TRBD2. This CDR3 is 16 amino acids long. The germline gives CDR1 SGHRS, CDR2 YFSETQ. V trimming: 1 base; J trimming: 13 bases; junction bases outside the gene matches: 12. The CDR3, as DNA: TGCGCCAGCAGCTTGTCAGGGGAACTAGCGGGAGGATTCCAGTTCTTC. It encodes CASSLSGELAGGFQFF.

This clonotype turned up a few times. CDR3 sequence reads: CASSYELAGPPGELFF. In DNA form, the CDR3 reads TGCGCCAGCAGCTACGAATTAGCGGGTCCACCCGGGGAGCTGTTTTTT. The chain is built from TRBV5-1 and TRBJ2-2, with 7 bases that match TRBD2. The CDR3 extends over 16 amino acids. Trimming at V came to 3 bases and at J to 6 bases, leaving 11 bases not matched to a gene. Per the germline V gene, CDR1 is SGHRS and CDR2 is YFSETQ.

CDR3 protein: CASSQGPTGKGYGYTF. In DNA form, the CDR3 reads TGTGCCAGCAGCCAAGGCCCCACAGGGAAGGGCTATGGCTACACCTTC. The chain recombines TRBV3-1 with TRBJ1-2; a possible D gene is TRBD1 (6 bases). Germline V CDR1 and CDR2: LGHDT, YNNKEL (reference sequence). Between the trimmed V and J ends, which lost 1 base and 4 bases, there was a span of 16 bases. The CDR3 is 16 residues long.